Sequencing of this T cell receptor (beta chain) was carried out in a study of naive and memory T cell subsets. CDR1 and CDR2 (germline): SGHAT, FQNNGV. The length of the CDR3 is 14 residues. The V and J ends lost 1 base and 6 bases respectively, with 13 bases between them. Findings and limits, study-wide: Over 90% of naive TCR sequences appeared only once after error correction, unlike memory subsets.

As to this clonotype: The antigen is unknown.

The beta constant-region primer was an equimolar mix of two oligonucleotides covering TRBC1 and TRBC2. MiXCR, applied by TCRdb to the UMI-ligation and nested PCR reads, yields one record per CDR3 protein. The data contain some 85,000 distinct CDR3 sequences, less than 15% of them seen just once; the ten biggest clones take up approximately 0.94%. The chain couples TRBV11-2 to TRBJ2-7, with D perhaps TRBD2 (6 bases). The source of this sequence is a human donor in good health. Sequencing used central memory CD4+ T cells from blood. The CDR3 loop is CASSLGPGRGEQYF. The CDR3 DNA reads TGTGCCAGCAGCTTAGGCCCCGGGCGGGGCGAGCAGTACTTC. The full variable domain, its missing parts supplied by reference TRBV11-2 and TRBJ2-7, is EAGVAQSPRYKIIEKRQSVAFWCNPISGHATLYWYQQILGQGPKLLIQFQNNGVVDDSQLPKDRFSAERLKGVDSTLKIQPAKLEDSAVYLCASSLGPGRGEQYFGPGTRLTVT.